These T cell receptor gamma chains were read from a single sample in a study of gamma-delta T cells after stem cell transplantation. TCRdb called clones anew from the RT-PCR reads with CATT. The table shows about 4,800 gamma-chain clones, with about 20% occurring only once. Sequencing was performed on gamma-delta T cells. The receptors originated from a human donor. It is not recorded whose cells these are; they may come from a transplant donor. CDR3s include the opening cysteine and the closing phenylalanine or tryptophan. The order of the fields is clone size, V gene, J gene, CDR3 DNA, CDR3 protein. Only some rows state a clone size, as once, few, many or a class for expanded clones.

abundance: .
v_gene: TRGV3
j_gene: TRGJ1/TRGJ2
CDR3nt: TGTGCCACCTGGGACAGGCCGGTATGGGATTATTATAAGAAACTCTTT
CDR3aa: CATWDRPVWDYYKKLF

abundance: few
v_gene: TRGV5
j_gene: TRGJ1/TRGJ2
CDR3nt: TGTGCCACCTGGGATCAAGGGGAGAAACTCTTT
CDR3aa: CATWDQGEKLF

abundance: .
v_gene: TRGV2
j_gene: TRGJ1/TRGJ2
CDR3nt: TGTGCCACCCGGACGGGCAGGCATTATAAGAAACTCTTT
CDR3aa: CATRTGRHYKKLF

abundance: few
v_gene: TRGV2
j_gene: TRGJ1/TRGJ2
CDR3nt: TGTGCCACCTGGGACGGCCCGGGGTATTATAAGAAACTCTTT
CDR3aa: CATWDGPGYYKKLF

abundance: .
v_gene: TRGV9
j_gene: TRGJ1/TRGJ2
CDR3nt: TGTGCCTTGTGGGAGGTGCGGAGAGATTATAAGAAACTCTTT
CDR3aa: CALWEVRRDYKKLF

abundance: .
v_gene: TRGV9
j_gene: TRGJ1/TRGJ2
CDR3nt: TGTGCCTTGTGGGAGTGCAATTATGATAAGAAACTCTTT
CDR3aa: CALWECNYDKKLF

abundance: .
v_gene: TRGV9
j_gene: TRGJP
CDR3nt: TGTGCCTTGTGGGAGGTGATCGGAGAGTTGGGCAAAAAAATCAAGGTATTT
CDR3aa: CALWEVIGELGKKIKVF

abundance: .
v_gene: TRGV9
j_gene: TRGJ1/TRGJ2
CDR3nt: TGTGCCTTGTGGGATAGATATTATAAGAAACTCTTT
CDR3aa: CALWDRYYKKLF

abundance: few
v_gene: TRGV8
j_gene: TRGJP2
CDR3nt: TGTGCCACCTGGTCATGGACCCAACTGTTTGGTAGTGATTGGATCAAGACGTTT
CDR3aa: CATWSWTQLFGSDWIKTF

abundance: .
v_gene: TRGV9
j_gene: TRGJ1/TRGJ2
CDR3nt: TGTGCCTTGTGGGAGGCCCCTATTTATTATAAGAAACTCTTT
CDR3aa: CALWEAPIYYKKLF

abundance: .
v_gene: TRGV8
j_gene: TRGJ1/TRGJ2
CDR3nt: TGTGCCACCTGGGATATAAAGGAATATAAGAAACTCTTT
CDR3aa: CATWDIKEYKKLF

abundance: few
v_gene: TRGV5
j_gene: TRGJ1/TRGJ2
CDR3nt: TGTGCCACCTGGGACAGACCCTGGGGATATAAGAAACTCTTT
CDR3aa: CATWDRPWGYKKLF

abundance: few
v_gene: TRGV2
j_gene: TRGJ1/TRGJ2
CDR3nt: TGTGCCACCTGGGACGGGCCGGTCGGGTATTATAAGAAACTCTTT
CDR3aa: CATWDGPVGYYKKLF

abundance: .
v_gene: TRGV9
j_gene: TRGJ1/TRGJ2
CDR3nt: TGTGCCTTGTGGGAGGTGAGGAAGAAACTCTTT
CDR3aa: CALWEVRKKLF

abundance: .
v_gene: TRGV3
j_gene: TRGJ1/TRGJ2
CDR3nt: TGTGCCACCTGGGACAGGCGGGATAAGAAACTCTTT
CDR3aa: CATWDRRDKKLF

abundance: .
v_gene: TRGV5
j_gene: TRGJ1/TRGJ2
CDR3nt: TGTGCCACCTGGGACAGGCCCCGGGAGAAACTCTTT
CDR3aa: CATWDRPREKLF

abundance: .
v_gene: TRGV4
j_gene: TRGJ1/TRGJ2
CDR3nt: TGTGCCACCTGGGATGGGCCGAGTTATAAGAAACTCTTT
CDR3aa: CATWDGPSYKKLF

abundance: .
v_gene: TRGV2
j_gene: TRGJ1/TRGJ2
CDR3nt: TGTGCCACCTGGGACGGTTCCATTTCTTATTATAAGAAACTCTTT
CDR3aa: CATWDGSISYYKKLF

abundance: few
v_gene: TRGV4
j_gene: TRGJ1/TRGJ2
CDR3nt: TGTGCCACCTGGGATCCTGGCTTGTATTATAAGAAACTCTTT
CDR3aa: CATWDPGLYYKKLF

abundance: .
v_gene: TRGV3
j_gene: TRGJ1/TRGJ2
CDR3nt: TGTGCCACCTGGGACAGGCTGGGGTATAAGAAACTCTTT
CDR3aa: CATWDRLGYKKLF

abundance: .
v_gene: TRGV2
j_gene: TRGJ1/TRGJ2
CDR3nt: TGTGCCACCTGGGACGAATATTATAAGAAACTCTTT
CDR3aa: CATWDEYYKKLF

abundance: few
v_gene: TRGV9
j_gene: TRGJP
CDR3nt: TGTGCCTTGTGGGAGTCAAGGTGGTCACCAGAAGAGTTGGGCAAAAAAATCAAGGTATTT
CDR3aa: CALWESRWSPEELGKKIKVF

abundance: few
v_gene: TRGV8
j_gene: TRGJ1/TRGJ2
CDR3nt: TGTGCCACCTGGTTAAATTATTATAAGAAACTCTTT
CDR3aa: CATWLNYYKKLF

abundance: .
v_gene: TRGV9
j_gene: TRGJ1/TRGJ2
CDR3nt: TGTGCCTTGTATTCGAATTATTATAAGAAACTCTTT
CDR3aa: CALYSNYYKKLF

abundance: .
v_gene: TRGV4
j_gene: TRGJ1/TRGJ2
CDR3nt: TGTGCCACCTGGGATGGGCCATTACACTATTATAAGAAACTCTTT
CDR3aa: CATWDGPLHYYKKLF

abundance: .
v_gene: TRGV4
j_gene: TRGJP2
CDR3nt: TGTGCCGCCTGGGATGGGCCGAGTGATTGGATCAAGACGTTT
CDR3aa: CAAWDGPSDWIKTF

abundance: few
v_gene: TRGV9
j_gene: TRGJP
CDR3nt: TGTGCCTTGTGGGAGTCAGGGTTGGGCAAAAAAATCAAGGTATTT
CDR3aa: CALWESGLGKKIKVF

abundance: few
v_gene: TRGV2
j_gene: TRGJP1
CDR3nt: TGTGCCACCTGGGACGGGCCCGGTTGGTTCAAGATATTT
CDR3aa: CATWDGPGWFKIF

abundance: few
v_gene: TRGV2
j_gene: TRGJ1/TRGJ2
CDR3nt: TGTGCCACCTGGGACAGCCCAAGGGATAAGAAACTCTTT
CDR3aa: CATWDSPRDKKLF

abundance: .
v_gene: TRGV2
j_gene: TRGJ1/TRGJ2
CDR3nt: TGTGCCACCTGGGACGGGCGGGTGAAACTCTTT
CDR3aa: CATWDGRVKLF

abundance: few
v_gene: TRGV2
j_gene: TRGJ1/TRGJ2
CDR3nt: TGTGCCACCTGGGACGATTGGATGGAATATAAGAAACTCTTT
CDR3aa: CATWDDWMEYKKLF

abundance: .
v_gene: TRGV3
j_gene: TRGJ1/TRGJ2
CDR3nt: TGTGCCACCTGGGACAGGTATCAGGGGGGTTATTATAAGAAACTCTTT
CDR3aa: CATWDRYQGGYYKKLF

abundance: few
v_gene: TRGV9
j_gene: TRGJ1/TRGJ2
CDR3nt: TGTGCCTTGTGGGAGCCCCCGAGGATTTATTATAAGAAACTCTTT
CDR3aa: CALWEPPRIYYKKLF

abundance: .
v_gene: TRGV9
j_gene: TRGJ1/TRGJ2
CDR3nt: TGCGCCTTGTGGGAGGAAATTTATAAGAAACTCTTT
CDR3aa: CALWEEIYKKLF

abundance: .
v_gene: TRGV9
j_gene: TRGJ1/TRGJ2
CDR3nt: TGTGCCTTGTGGGAGGAGCGACCATTTTATTATAAGAAACTCTTT
CDR3aa: CALWEERPFYYKKLF

abundance: few
v_gene: TRGV8
j_gene: TRGJP2
CDR3nt: TGTGCCACCTGGAATCAGGGGAGTGATTGGATCAAGACGTTT
CDR3aa: CATWNQGSDWIKTF

abundance: few
v_gene: TRGV2
j_gene: TRGJ1/TRGJ2
CDR3nt: TGTGCCACCTGGGACGGCCTTTATTATAAGAAACTCTTT
CDR3aa: CATWDGLYYKKLF

abundance: few
v_gene: TRGV5
j_gene: TRGJ1/TRGJ2
CDR3nt: TGTGCCACCTGGGACAGGCCTTCCCCTTATTATAAGAAACTCTTT
CDR3aa: CATWDRPSPYYKKLF

abundance: .
v_gene: TRGV2
j_gene: TRGJP1
CDR3nt: TGTGCCACCTGGGACGGGCCCGTCCACTATACCACTGGTTGGTTCAAGATATTT
CDR3aa: CATWDGPVHYTTGWFKIF

abundance: few
v_gene: TRGV5
j_gene: TRGJ1/TRGJ2
CDR3nt: TGTGCCACCTGGGACATGGATTATAAGAAACTCTTT
CDR3aa: CATWDMDYKKLF

abundance: few
v_gene: TRGV3
j_gene: TRGJ1/TRGJ2
CDR3nt: TGTGCCACCTGGGACCTTGGTCCCCCGTATTATTATAAGAAACTCTTT
CDR3aa: CATWDLGPPYYYKKLF

abundance: .
v_gene: TRGV2
j_gene: TRGJ1/TRGJ2
CDR3nt: TGTGCCACCTCCCTCGGTAGGGATAAGAAACTCTTT
CDR3aa: CATSLGRDKKLF

abundance: .
v_gene: TRGV3
j_gene: TRGJ1/TRGJ2
CDR3nt: TGTGCCACCTGGGACCGGATCAATTATTATAAGAAACTCTTT
CDR3aa: CATWDRINYYKKLF